Shown below are 24 T cell receptor beta chains from a single sample sequenced in a study of blood T cell repertoires in COVID-19. This table comes from immunoSEQ multiplex PCR, and its TCRdb copy is limited to in-frame clones, with some not included. The sample records about 43,000 clones, around nine tenths being singletons. The source material was peripheral blood. The receptors were sampled from a man between 35 and 55 years old with COVID-19, enrolled during active disease.

This sequence joins TRBV18 and TRBJ1-1, with D unclear. The CDR3 has 14 residues. V shed 0 bases and J shed 5 bases, with 10 bases lying between them. Germline CDR1 and CDR2: KGHSH and LQKENI. The CDR3 region has the DNA TGTGCCAGCTCACCACCGTCAGGTTATACTGAAGCTTTCTTT. Translated: CASSPPSGYTEAFF.

In its sample, this clone was seen a few times. J is TRBJ2-2 and V is TRBV5-1; 9 bases are a match to TRBD2. This CDR3 has 16 amino acids. CDR1 and CDR2 from the germline V gene are SGHRS and YFSETQ. Trimming cost V 4 bases and J 0 bases; bases outside gene matches: 4. CDR3 sequence: CASSGGLAANTGELFF. The CDR3 DNA reads as TGCGCCAGCAGCGGGGGACTAGCTGCGAACACCGGGGAGCTGTTTTTT.

The chain combines TRBV5-1 with TRBJ2-2, with D maybe TRBD2 (5 bases). CDR1 is SGHRS and CDR2 is YFSETQ in the germline V gene. Trimming removed 4 bases at V and 5 bases at J, with 12 bases between. The CDR3 runs 14 residues. CDR3: CASSPEDPTGELFF. In DNA form, the CDR3 reads TGCGCCAGCAGCCCGGAGGACCCTACCGGGGAGCTGTTTTTT.

The genes are TRBV28 and TRBJ1-5; D gene uncertain. The V end lost 3 bases, the J end lost 2 bases, and 11 bases lay between the germline ends. The CDR3 is 15 amino acids. The V gene's germline CDR1 is MDHEN and CDR2 SYDVKM. CDR3 sequence reads: CASSLEGFGNQPQHF. CDR3 bases: TGTGCCAGCAGTTTGGAGGGTTTTGGCAATCAGCCCCAGCATTTT.

This clone was detected a few times. This chain joins TRBV9 and TRBJ2-1, with 14 positions matching TRBD2. V lost 1 base and J lost 0; bases outside the gene matches: 9. The CDR3 length is 20 residues. Germline V gene sequence: CDR1 SGDLS, CDR2 YYNGEE. The CDR3 nucleotides read TGTGCCAGCAGCGTAACCGGGACTAGCGGGAGCGTCAGCTCCTACAATGAGCAGTTCTTC. Its protein is CASSVTGTSGSVSSYNEQFF.

This clone was observed a handful of times. The chain is built from TRBV19 and TRBJ2-5; TRBD2 aligns across 11 bases. J gave up 3 bases and V 7 bases, and 7 bases lay outside the gene matches. CDR3 length: 15 residues. Per the germline V gene, CDR1 is LNHDA and CDR2 is SQIVND (reference sequence). The CDR3 region is CASKGLAVTEETQYF. The DNA of the CDR3 is TGTGCCAGTAAGGGACTAGCGGTTACAGAAGAGACCCAGTACTTC.

CDR3: CATSDPPGGGSTDTQYF. In DNA, the CDR3 is TGTGCCACCAGTGATCCCCCCGGTGGCGGGAGCACAGATACGCAGTATTTT. The genes are TRBV24-1 and TRBJ2-3; possible D gene TRBD2, 5 bases. Germline V CDR1 and CDR2: KGHDR, SFDVKD. This CDR3 spans 17 amino acids. V was pared by 3 bases and J by 0 bases, with 15 bases between.

The gene calls are TRBV27 and TRBJ2-7; 9 bases map to TRBD2. V lost 5 bases to trimming and J lost 2 bases; unmatched junction nucleotides: 13. The CDR3 extends over 17 amino acids. Germline CDR1 reads MNHEY; CDR2 reads SMNVEV (reference sequence). The CDR3 spells CASSHIAVSGGTYEQYF. DNA for the CDR3: TGTGCCAGCAGTCATATCGCGGTTAGCGGGGGAACCTACGAGCAGTACTTC.

The chain joins TRBV2 to TRBJ1-5; possible D gene TRBD1, 6 bases. The ends were cut back, 2 bases at V and 7 bases at J, with 12 bases in the middle. Germline CDR1 reads SNHLY; CDR2 reads FYNNEI. This CDR3 has 14 amino acids. CDR3 DNA: TGTGCCAGCAGTGAAATAACAGGGTACCAGCCCCAGCATTTT. It codes for CASSEITGYQPQHF.

V usage is TRBV20-1 and J usage is TRBJ1-2, with unresolved D. The germline gives CDR1 DFQATT, CDR2 SNEGSKA (reference sequence). V dropped 3 bases and J dropped 4 bases, with 9 bases sitting between them. This CDR3 spans 12 amino acids. The CDR3 is CSASLTSYGYTF. Written as DNA, the CDR3 is TGCAGTGCTAGTTTAACCAGCTATGGCTACACCTTC.

This chain connects TRBV5-4 to TRBJ2-5; 7 bases map to TRBD1. The V gene's germline CDR1 is SGHNT and CDR2 YYREEE (reference sequence). The CDR3 is made up of 14 amino acids. With V trimmed by 4 bases and J by 3 bases, 6 bases remained unmatched. The CDR3 DNA reads TGTGCCAGCAGCCCCCGGACAGGAAAAGAGACCCAGTACTTC. Translated: CASSPRTGKETQYF.

The J gene is TRBJ1-2, the V gene TRBV5-1; TRBD1 matches at 7 bases. The CDR3 runs to 13 residues. Germline CDR1 and CDR2: SGHRS and YFSETQ. V gave up 3 bases and J gave up 5 bases; unmatched junction bases: 4. Here the CDR3 reads CASSSEGQYGYTF. Written as DNA, the CDR3 is TGCGCCAGCAGCTCGGAGGGACAGTATGGCTACACCTTC.

This clone is a singleton in its sample. This chain joins TRBV5-4 and TRBJ2-2, with 8 nucleotides matching TRBD2. The junction had 14 bases not matched to a gene; V was cut back by 4 bases and J by 6 bases. The CDR3 spans 17 residues. Germline V CDR1 and CDR2: SGHNT, YYREEE (reference sequence). CDR3 nucleotide sequence: TGTGCCAGCAGCACGGGGGGGGTGGGACGAGCCTCCGGGGAGCTGTTTTTT. Protein sequence: CASSTGGVGRASGELFF.

V and J are TRBV7-3 and TRBJ2-1, with D perhaps TRBD1 (6 bases). Germline values: CDR1 SGHTA, CDR2 FQGTGA. The CDR3 covers 16 residues. The V end was cut by 3 bases, the J end by 6 bases, with 18 bases between. The CDR3 here is CASSFQPGQGSNEQFF. The CDR3 nucleotides read TGTGCCAGCAGCTTTCAGCCGGGACAAGGGTCCAATGAGCAGTTCTTC.

This clone was counted only a few times. The rearrangement links TRBV30 to TRBJ1-1; TRBD1 aligns across 8 bases. The CDR3 sequence is 14 residues long. Germline V lookup: CDR1 GTSNPN, CDR2 SVGIG (reference sequence). Trimming removed 3 bases from V and 3 bases from J; junction bases left unmatched: 6. The CDR3, as DNA: TGTGCCTGGAGGAGACAGGGGATGGACACTGAAGCTTTCTTT. It is translated as CAWRRQGMDTEAFF.

V gene TRBV5-4 combines with J gene TRBJ2-7, with D maybe TRBD2 (6 bases). The CDR3 extends over 14 amino acids. The V end lost 2 bases, the J end lost 6 bases, and 15 bases lay between the germline ends. The V gene's germline CDR1 is SGHNT and CDR2 YYREEE (reference sequence). Here the CDR3 reads CASSFPGVGSEQYF. In DNA, the CDR3 is TGTGCCAGCAGCTTCCCGGGAGTGGGTTCCGAGCAGTACTTC.

J is TRBJ1-2 and V is TRBV12-3 or TRBV12-4, with 7 positions matching TRBD1. The J segment lost 5 bases and the V segment lost 6 bases, leaving 6 bases of the junction unmatched. The CDR3 spans 13 residues. The CDR3 loop is CASRLQGQYGYTF. The CDR3 DNA reads TGTGCCAGCAGGCTACAGGGGCAATATGGCTACACCTTC.

The chain is built from TRBV5-1 and TRBJ1-2; 9 nucleotides align to TRBD1. Looked up from germline, CDR1 is SGHRS and CDR2 is YFSETQ. The CDR3 spans 14 residues. The V and J ends lost 2 bases and 7 bases, in that order; junction bases with no gene match: 6. Here the CDR3 DNA reads TGCGCCAGCAGCTTACCGGGACAGGGATCTGGCTACACCTTC. It encodes CASSLPGQGSGYTF. The variable domain in full, with the rest retrieved from reference TRBV5-1 and TRBJ1-2, is KAGVTQTPRYLIKTRGQQVTLSCSPISGHRSVSWYQQTPGQGLQFLFEYFSETQRNKGNFPGRFSGRQFSNSRSEMNVSTLELGDSALYLCASSLPGQGSGYTFGSGTRLTVV.

V and J are TRBV10-1 and TRBJ1-1; TRBD1 might be the D (5 bases). CDR3 length: 13 residues. Germline loops: CDR1 WNHNN, CDR2 SYGVQD (reference sequence). V lost 3 bases, J lost 4 bases, and 9 bases lay in between. The CDR3 DNA sequence: TGCGCCAGCAGTGAAGCAGGGCGCACTGAAGCTTTCTTT. This translates into CASSEAGRTEAFF.

Only one count was recorded for this clone. This chain uses TRBV10-1 with TRBJ2-1; 11 nucleotides line up with TRBD2. Trimming cost V 3 bases and J 8 bases; bases outside gene matches: 9. Germline-derived CDR1 and CDR2 are WNHNN and SYGVQD (reference sequence). The CDR3 loop spans 16 amino acids. CDR3 coding DNA: TGCGCCAGCAGTGATCCGACTAGCGGGGCCAGGGATGAGCAGTTCTTC. It specifies CASSDPTSGARDEQFF.

This clone has a single count. The chain carries TRBV6-5 and TRBJ1-3; D gene uncertain. Looked up from germline, CDR1 is MNHEY and CDR2 is SVGAGI. The CDR3 length is 14 residues. V lost 2 bases, J lost 4 bases, and 9 bases lay in between. The CDR3 bases are TGTGCCAGCAGTTACCAAAGACAAGGAAACACCATATATTTT. Residues: CASSYQRQGNTIYF.

V is TRBV11-1 and J is TRBJ2-4; the D gene is possibly TRBD1 (6 bases). The CDR3 length is 14 residues. Per the germline V gene, CDR1 is SGHAT and CDR2 is FQDESV (reference sequence). Between the trimmed V and J ends, which lost 2 bases and 7 bases, there was a span of 12 bases. CDR3 bases: TGTGCCAGCAGCTTACAGGGGATGGGCAACATTCAGTACTTC. Protein sequence: CASSLQGMGNIQYF.

V usage is TRBV7-2 and J usage is TRBJ1-2; D call uncertain. This CDR3 is built from 14 residues. Germline CDR1 reads SGHTA; CDR2 reads FQGNSA. The V end was cut by 2 bases, the J end by 6 bases, with 13 bases between. The CDR3 reads CASSLSAALDGYTF. CDR3 in DNA: TGTGCCAGCAGCTTATCGGCAGCCCTAGATGGCTACACCTTC.

V is TRBV25-1 and J is TRBJ1-1; unclear D gene. The CDR3 has 13 amino acids. Trimming pared 3 bases from V and 1 base from J, leaving 6 bases between. Per the germline V gene, CDR1 is MGHDK and CDR2 is SYGVNS. CDR3 region: CASSEAGNTEAFF. The CDR3 DNA sequence: TGTGCCAGCAGTGAGGCGGGGAACACTGAAGCTTTCTTT.